One TCR beta chain is described in this entry. Its antigen remains unidentified. The sample holds no much larger clone one base away, and base qualities are not on file. Inclusive of the bounding cysteine and phenylalanine, the CDR3 is 15 residues long. Left in the record is the CDR3 DNA by itself, 45 bases read in frame from the first base. Compared with germline, V lacks 5 bases and J lacks 0 bases; bases without a gene match: 6. CDR1 and CDR2 (SGHTA, FQGTGA) derive from the germline V gene. These data originate in a study of T cell responses to AZD1222 COVID-19 vaccine (dated by TCRdb to 2020 to 2023). Broadly, across the study: AZD1222 recipients whose second dose came at about 4 weeks and those whose second dose came at about 12 weeks were combined into one group, since spike-specific TCR depth and breadth did not differ between the two schedules. A total of 240 or so trial participants underwent TCR sequencing, of whom about 210 had received two doses of AZD1222 and roughly 26 had received two doses of the MenACWY control vaccine. Trial participants were enrolled into age subgroups of 18-55, 56-69 and 70-plus years, which contained about 150, 28 and 57 TCR-sequenced participants, respectively.

Summary of the overall study and its limitations: Because no day 14 peak-response samples were available, repertoires were characterized only after the peak T cell response. In the small 56-69-year group, the increase in depth fell short of significance, most likely because of low power. After two AZD1222 doses, spike-specific TCR breadth and depth were significantly higher than at day 0 and than in MenACWY recipients. Reportedly, almost half of the unique spike-specific TCRs recognized epitopes lying outside the regions that are mutated in the B.1.351 and B.1.1.7 variants. Only six AZD1222 recipients were SARS-CoV-2 seropositive at baseline, limiting conclusions about previously exposed vaccinees. The whole spike protein was spanned by vaccine-associated CD4 TCRs, and dominant responses were seen in regions 160-218 and 743-854. Participants were mostly white British, with more females than males. The authors suggested clonal diversity may have been underestimated.

The time point label, read with the paper, signifies: baseline before first vaccination. Vaccinee samples came from UK trials COV001 and COV002, including a single-blind randomized controlled phase 2/3 trial of AZD1222 (ChAdOx1 nCoV-19) in healthy adults. For TCRbeta chain sequencing, PBMC samples from trial participants were taken at day 0 and at day 28 after the second dose. The CDR3 regions of human TCRbeta chains were analyzed by immunosequencing. Concerning the study's data processing: TCRs in the repertoires were compared against a reference library of SARS-CoV-2-specific TCRs that had been generated with the MIRA antigen-specificity platform. Breadth was defined as the fraction of unique TCRs that were SARS-CoV-2-associated, and depth was defined as the fraction of total T cells that were SARS-CoV-2-associated. Each spike-specific TCR was assigned to its reactive spike region and to a CD4 or CD8 class using the MIRA data. Log10-transformed breadth and depth values were compared by one-way ANOVA with Sidak's multiple comparisons tests. Sourced from immuneACCESS, this table was stored by TCRdb with only in-frame sequences that have V and J called. A share of the clones is absent; for the studies checked, an unresolved V gene accounts for under half, and the remainder has no known explanation. For V, J and clone size, that table is used; D and trimming come from the DNA. Recorded for this sample are about 140,000 clones; more than 85% of them occurred a single time. The ten largest clones take up roughly 2.8% of the sample.

The sequences come from peripheral blood, collected on day 0 of AZD1222 vaccination. The receptor chain draws on TRBV7-3 and TRBJ1-1, and TRBD1 matches 7 of the central bases. The source of this sequence is an adult in good health. The CDR3 reads as follows: CASSLTGTMNTEAFF. The nucleotides are TGTGCCAGCAGCCTGACAGGGACTATGAACACTGAAGCTTTCTTT. Joined to the reference TRBV7-3 and TRBJ1-1 proteins, this CDR3 gives the full variable domain: GAGVSQTPSNKVTEKGKYVELRCDPISGHTALYWYRQSLGQGPEFLIYFQGTGAADDSGLPNDRFFAVRPEGSVSTLKIQRTERGDSAVYLCASSLTGTMNTEAFFGQGTRLTVV.